This T cell receptor (beta chain) was identified in a study of regulatory T cells in long-lasting Graves disease. Construction of the TCR beta libraries employed iRepertoire HTBI primers in conjunction with Arm-PCR of CDR3 regions. Using its own MiXCR run on the multiplex PCR reads, TCRdb lists one record per CDR3 protein. The table has 500,000 or so distinct CDR3 sequences, 16% seen once; the top ten hold 25%. Details on this clonotype: Its target is not known. Germline is not matched at one junction end, which may reflect a read error.

The CDR3 loop spans 16 amino acids. Study observations and caveats: Among the persistent patients, 2,500 to 3,000 public clonotypes were shared, more than the approximately 1,000 shared among new patients.

Stated time point: newly diagnosed GD, antithyroid drugs for less than 3 months. Making the TCR library involved RNA that had been extracted from PBMCs. Graves' disease diagnosis relied on American Thyroid Association guidelines. This sample was shared with a second study, whose subject was T cells in Graves' hyperthyroidism and ophthalmopathy. That source reports: Hyperthyroidism had been newly diagnosed in patients aged 18 to 65, and its duration was under 2 months. The HTBI set primed first-round TCR CDR3 RT-PCR.

The J gene is TRBJ2-4, the V gene TRBV12-3 or TRBV12-4, with D maybe TRBD1 (8 bases). The sequencing used peripheral blood mononuclear cells (PBMCs), collected at new diagnosis, from a patient treated with antithyroid drugs. The sequence was obtained from a middle-aged woman with Graves disease. The DNA for the CDR3 is TGTGTCAGCAGTGCCAGCGTGAGGACAGGGAGGGACATTCAGTACTTC. Translated, it gives CVSSASVRTGRDIQYF.